This T cell receptor beta chain stems from a study of T cell repertoires in cytomegalovirus infection. Whole-study context: A matching HLA type, together with CMV infection, was signaled by public TCR beta signatures.

In germline, CDR1 is MNHEY, CDR2 SVGEGT. This CDR3 has 15 residues. Trimming at V came to 10 bases and at J to 12 bases, leaving 19 bases not matched to a gene. Findings and caveats of the study: There were carriers of CMV plus the relevant HLA, and cumulative public TCR beta family frequency identified them. What dominated the ex vivo response were HLA-C-restricted CMV-specific TCR beta clonotypes.

Points on this clonotype: The antigen is not known.

TCRdb ran MiXCR on the reads and lists one entry per CDR3 protein. The data contain more than 400,000 distinct CDR3 sequences, approximately 25% of them singletons. The sequence derives from a human donor in good health (CMV status not recorded). Some clones in this sample may be carry-over from other donors' samples. The material sequenced was PBMCs. The chain employs TRBV6-2 or TRBV6-3 and TRBJ2-1; TRBD2 agrees at 9 bases. CDR3 DNA sequence: TGTGCCACCGGGACAGCGGGACTAGCCCCCTGGGGGCAGTTCTTC. Protein: CATGTAGLAPWGQFF.